This T cell receptor (beta chain) emerged from a study of early T cells in non-severe SARS-CoV-2 infection. The study, taken as a whole, reports: Sequences matched to VDJdb favored anti-spike CD8 responses, while private and CD4 specificities were missed.

In germline, CDR1 is LGHNA, CDR2 YSLEER. The CDR3 has 15 amino acids. V lost 3 bases to trimming and J lost 13 bases; unmatched junction nucleotides: 10. This clonotype appeared a few times. As yet, its antigen is unknown. MiXCR, applied by TCRdb to the 5' RACE reads, yields one record per CDR3 protein. The repertoire includes roughly 69,000 distinct CDR3 sequences, approximately 8.8% of them detected once, and around an eighth sits in the top ten. The gene calls are TRBV4-3 and TRBJ1-6; 9 bases agree with TRBD1. The TCR was taken from an adult who was a healthcare worker with PCR-confirmed SARS-CoV-2 infection or an uninfected control (not recorded which). Sequenced here: whole blood, sampled at baseline. CDR3: CASSQSRDRASPLHF. The CDR3 region has the DNA TGCGCCAGCAGCCAGTCTCGGGACAGGGCTTCTCCCCTCCACTTT.